This is a list of T cell receptor beta chains from one sample in a study of patients and donors after allogeneic stem cell transplantation. Via MiXCR, TCRdb re-called the RT-PCR reads, giving one row per CDR3 protein. The sample contains approximately 160,000 distinct CDR3 sequences, over 25% of which appear only once. Sequenced input: blood, either unsorted or a sorted T cell fraction (not recorded which). The receptor source for this set is a human donor who was either an allogeneic HSCT recipient or a stem cell or donor lymphocyte infusion donor (not recorded which). It is not recorded whose cells these are; they may come from a transplant donor. The CDR3 runs from the conserved cysteine through the conserved F or W. D genes are given only for firm matches. Clone size is given for some rows only: seen once, a few or many times, or a class if the clone is expanded.

size	D	V	J	DNA	CDR3
.	.	TRBV27	TRBJ2-7	TGTGCCAGCAGTTTACAGGTAGTTGGCTACGAGCAGTACTTC	CASSLQVVGYEQYF
once	.	TRBV11-2	TRBJ2-6	TGTGCCAGCGCCAGCTCTGGGGCCAACGTCCTGACTTTC	CASASSGANVLTF
.	TRBD1	TRBV20-1	TRBJ1-4	TGCAGTGCTAAACAGGGGGCTGAAGAAAAACTGTTTTTT	CSAKQGAEEKLFF
.	.	TRBV6-2/TRBV6-3	TRBJ2-5	TGTGCCAGCAGGCCCGTAGCGGAGTACCAAGAGACCCAGTACTTC	CASRPVAEYQETQYF
many	.	TRBV10-3	TRBJ1-5	TGTGCCATCAGTGGGATGGGGACTAATCAGCCCCAGCATTTT	CAISGMGTNQPQHF
.	TRBD2	TRBV12-3/TRBV12-4	TRBJ2-3	TGTGCCAGCAGAAGCGGGAGGGGCACAGATACGCAGTATTTT	CASRSGRGTDTQYF
few	TRBD1	TRBV7-8	TRBJ1-5	TGTGCCAGCAGACCCCAGGGGGATAGCAATCAGCCCCAGCATTTT	CASRPQGDSNQPQHF
.	.	TRBV29-1	TRBJ2-3	TGCAGCGTTGAAGATCGCGACAGGGCGGGGGATACGCAGTATTTT	CSVEDRDRAGDTQYF
.	TRBD1	TRBV6-5	TRBJ2-7	TGTGCCAGCAGTTACTGGTTACTCGGACAGGGGGAGTACGAGCAGTACTTC	CASSYWLLGQGEYEQYF
many	.	TRBV28	TRBJ1-3	TGTGCCAGCACCGTTGCCGAAGGAAACACCATATATTTT	CASTVAEGNTIYF
many	.	TRBV10-3	TRBJ1-5	TGTGCCATCAGTGAGTCACTCTATCAGCCCCAGCATTTT	CAISESLYQPQHF
once	TRBD2	TRBV29-1	TRBJ2-1	TGCAGCGTTGGCCTAGCGGGAAACTACAATGAGCAGTTCTTC	CSVGLAGNYNEQFF
.	TRBD1	TRBV20-1	TRBJ2-4	TGCAGTGCTAGTGCGGACAGGGCAGACATTCAGTACTTC	CSASADRADIQYF
.	TRBD2	TRBV27	TRBJ2-1	TGTGCCAGCATCGATAGCGGGGAAGGAGGAGATGAGCAGTTCTTC	CASIDSGEGGDEQFF
.	TRBD1	TRBV27	TRBJ2-7	TGTGCCAGCAGCACACCAATAGGGACAGGGGTGAAAGAGCAGTACTTC	CASSTPIGTGVKEQYF
.	.	TRBV2	TRBJ2-5	TGTGCCAGCAGGGCTAGCGCACAAGGAGAGACCCAGTACTTC	CASRASAQGETQYF
.	.	TRBV4-2	TRBJ2-3	TGTGCCAGCAGCCCAAAGCGGGGCACAGATACGCAGTATTTT	CASSPKRGTDTQYF
few	.	TRBV12-5	TRBJ1-3	TGTGCTAGTGGCGAAAATCGACAGGCCTCTGGAAACACCATATATTTT	CASGENRQASGNTIYF
few	.	TRBV20-1	TRBJ2-3	TGCAGTGCTAGATTGGGAGGGGGAGCAGATACGCAGTATTTT	CSARLGGGADTQYF